Presented here are 17 T cell receptor beta chains from one specimen sequenced in a study of PD-1 blockade in classical Hodgkin lymphoma. The repertoire was sequenced with immunoSEQ multiplex PCR; TCRdb's copy has only in-frame clones and lacks some. The table records about 20,000 clones, 73% of them present only once. All the patients suffered relapse after autologous stem cell transplantation, and brentuximab vedotin exposure differed. This specimen was peripheral blood mononuclear cells (PBMCs), taken before the second cycle of nivolumab. These receptors were obtained from a human donor with classical Hodgkin lymphoma.

J is TRBJ2-7 and V is TRBV7-9, with D possibly being TRBD1 (5 bases). The germline V and J ends were trimmed by 0 bases and 2 bases, with 23 bases remaining between them. Per germline, CDR1 SEHNR and CDR2 FQNEAQ (reference sequence). This CDR3 has 19 residues. The CDR3 is CASSLAGQGLSSRTYEQYF. The CDR3, as DNA: TGTGCCAGCAGCTTAGCTGGTCAGGGTCTTAGCTCCAGGACCTACGAGCAGTACTTC.

The V gene is TRBV28, the J gene TRBJ2-3; tentative D call: TRBD1 (6 bases). The CDR3 spans 14 residues. V was cut by 7 bases and J by 4 bases, with 15 bases left in between. The germline V gene encodes CDR1 MDHEN and CDR2 SYDVKM. Here the CDR3 reads CASKPRRGSDTQYF. The CDR3 bases are TGTGCCAGCAAACCACGCAGGGGATCAGATACGCAGTATTTT.

The chain uses TRBV6-5 and TRBJ1-3, with D perhaps matching TRBD1 (6 bases). CDR3 length: 14 amino acids. The germline V gene has CDR1 MNHEY and CDR2 SVGAGI. Trimming stripped 4 bases from V and 3 bases from J, with 10 bases between. The DNA of the CDR3 is TGTGCCAGCAGTTTGGGGGGCGGTGGAAACACCATATATTTT. Amino acids: CASSLGGGGNTIYF.

This chain links TRBV19 with TRBJ2-1; TRBD2 matches 11 bases. Unmatched junction bases numbered 10, after V lost 6 bases and J lost 6 bases. This CDR3 comprises 16 residues. Germline lookup yields CDR1 LNHDA and CDR2 SQIVND (reference sequence). The CDR3 nucleotides read TGTGCCAGTAGCAAACCGACTAGCGGGGTCGCCAATGAGCAGTTCTTC. Its translation is CASSKPTSGVANEQFF.

This clone appeared once. V and J are TRBV18 and TRBJ2-7; TRBD2 agrees at 8 bases. Trimming took 8 bases from V and 7 from J; bases not matched to a gene: 13. The germline gives CDR1 KGHSH, CDR2 LQKENI. This CDR3 region has 14 residues. In DNA, the CDR3 is TGTGCCAGCACCTCCGGGACTAGTGTTTTTGAGCAGTACTTC. It translates to CASTSGTSVFEQYF.

The CDR3 nucleotides are TGTGCCAGCAGCGTAGGGCACACGAGCTCCTACAATGAGCAGTTCTTC. Translation gives CASSVGHTSSYNEQFF. This rearrangement joins TRBV9 to TRBJ2-1, with unresolved D. CDR3 length equals 16 residues. Germline-derived CDR1 and CDR2 are SGDLS and YYNGEE. V was cut by 0 bases and J by 0 bases, with 10 bases left in between.

The chain uses TRBV7-9 and TRBJ1-1; D is perhaps TRBD1 (5 bases). This CDR3 region has 16 residues. CDR1 SEHNR and CDR2 FQNEAQ come from the germline V gene (reference sequence). V lost 3 bases to trimming and J lost 1 base, with 15 bases between them. The CDR3 bases are TGTGCCAGCAGCTTTTCCCGAGGACACCCGAACACTGAAGCTTTCTTT. Residues: CASSFSRGHPNTEAFF.

This chain connects TRBV29-1 to TRBJ2-1; 9 nucleotides line up with TRBD2. The germline CDR1 and CDR2 sequences are SQVTM and ANQGSEA. This CDR3 is 13 amino acids long. The ends lost 7 bases at V and 4 bases at J; junction bases unmatched: 5. The CDR3 is CSASSGKYNEQFF. CDR3 bases: TGCAGCGCCTCTAGCGGGAAATACAATGAGCAGTTCTTC.

This clone showed up just once. CDR3 residues: CASSSTSGIAAGANVLTF. CDR3 DNA sequence: TGCGCCAGCAGCTCGACTAGCGGGATAGCCGCTGGGGCCAACGTCCTGACTTTC. The rearrangement uses TRBV5-1 and TRBJ2-6; 11 nucleotides line up with TRBD2. Losses at the gene ends were 3 bases for V and 2 bases for J; bases not matched to a gene: 7. The CDR3 spans 18 residues. Germline assignment: CDR1 SGHRS and CDR2 YFSETQ.

V usage is TRBV6-1 and J usage is TRBJ1-5; TRBD1 might be the D (5 bases). Per the germline V gene, CDR1 is MNHNS and CDR2 is SASEGT. The CDR3 contains 13 residues. V was pared by 6 bases and J by 5 bases, with 11 bases between. The DNA of the CDR3 is TGTGCCAGCAGACCAGGACAATATCAGCCCCAGCATTTT. This gives the protein CASRPGQYQPQHF.

Judged by abundance, this clone is medium-sized (0.01 to 0.1%). The rearrangement links TRBV4-1 to TRBJ2-1, with a weak D call TRBD1 (6 bases). V lost 5 bases and J lost 1, with 12 bases in between. This CDR3 is 15 amino acids long. Germline V CDR1 and CDR2: MGHRA, YSYEKL. The CDR3 spells CASSDRDTSYNEQFF. The CDR3 nucleotides read TGCGCCAGCAGCGACCGGGACACATCCTACAATGAGCAGTTCTTC.

This rearrangement joins TRBV4-1 to TRBJ1-5; D gene ambiguous. V lost 0 bases and J 7 bases, leaving 13 bases between the germline ends. Germline CDR1 MGHRA, CDR2 YSYEKL. This CDR3 is 15 amino acids long. The CDR3 is CASSQDSSVWQPQHF. Here the CDR3 DNA reads TGCGCCAGCAGCCAAGATTCGTCTGTTTGGCAGCCCCAGCATTTT.

The chain uses TRBV7-9 and TRBJ1-6; tentative D call: TRBD1 (5 bases). V gave up 0 bases and J gave up 9 bases, with 12 bases separating them. Germline V gives CDR1 SEHNR, CDR2 FQNEAQ (reference sequence). The CDR3 has 15 amino acids. The CDR3 sequence is CASSLAQGVSSPLHF. In nucleotides, the CDR3 is TGTGCCAGCAGCTTAGCGCAGGGCGTCAGTTCACCCCTCCACTTT.

J is TRBJ2-1 and V is TRBV5-5; D ambiguous. The V gene lost 4 bases and the J gene lost 2 bases, with 10 bases spanning the gap. CDR3 length: 14 amino acids. Germline V gene lookup returns CDR1 SGHKS and CDR2 YYEKEE (reference sequence). The CDR3 loop reads CASSPIGAYNEQFF. DNA for the CDR3: TGTGCCAGCAGCCCCATTGGGGCCTACAATGAGCAGTTCTTC.

The chain combines TRBV19 with TRBJ1-4; 8 nucleotides match TRBD1. Germline CDR1 is LNHDA and CDR2 is SQIVND (reference sequence). The CDR3 runs to 14 residues. Trimming at V came to 2 bases and at J to 14 bases, leaving 10 bases not matched to a gene. The CDR3 loop reads CASSISTGAPILFF. The CDR3 DNA is TGTGCCAGTAGTATATCGACAGGGGCCCCTATCCTGTTTTTT.

This clone was observed a handful of times. V and J are TRBV4-1 and TRBJ2-5; 12 positions agree with TRBD2. Unmatched junction bases numbered 5, after V lost 0 bases and J lost 0 bases. Germline V lookup: CDR1 MGHRA, CDR2 YSYEKL. The CDR3 covers 18 residues. CDR3 coding DNA: TGCGCCAGCAGCCAAGATTTCAGGACTAGCGGGAACCAAGAGACCCAGTACTTC. Translating it yields CASSQDFRTSGNQETQYF.

CDR3 loop: CAISESDRGNSPLHF. DNA of the CDR3: TGTGCCATCAGTGAGAGTGACAGGGGAAATTCACCCCTCCACTTT. The V and J genes are TRBV10-3 and TRBJ1-6; TRBD1 matches 8 bases. The V and J ends lost 2 bases and 7 bases, in that order; junction bases with no gene match: 4. Germline V gene sequence: CDR1 ENHRY, CDR2 SYGVKD. The CDR3 runs to 15 residues.